Following are 15 T cell receptor beta chains from one sample sequenced in a study of cytomegalovirus exposure and HLA in healthy donors (dated by TCRdb to 2016 to 2017). Library method: the immunoSEQ multiplex PCR assay. For the multiplex PCR, a mixture combining 60 forward primers for TCR Vbeta segments and 13 reverse primers for TCR Jbeta segments was used. This is the immuneACCESS table as TCRdb keeps it, with only in-frame sequences that have V and J called. A part of the clones is gone; compared with another copy, unresolved V genes explain less than half, and the rest is unexplained. This sample is represented by about 270,000 clones; under 80% of them were singletons. Roughly 2.4% of the sample belongs to the ten largest clones. Sequencing was performed on PBMCs. These receptors were taken from a female donor in good health and CMV-seronegative.

The chain joins TRBV9 to TRBJ2-3; D might be TRBD2 (6 bases). This CDR3 has 16 residues. Germline V gene data show CDR1 as SGDLS and CDR2 as YYNGEE. With 4 bases removed from V and 2 bases from J, the gap between germline ends came to 17 bases. CDR3 nucleotide sequence: TGTGCCAGCAGCCCAACCGGGGGATCGGTCACAGATACGCAGTATTTT. Its translation: CASSPTGGSVTDTQYF.

This rearrangement joins TRBV5-6 to TRBJ2-1, with 13 nucleotides matching TRBD2. J lost 7 bases, V lost 4 bases, and 8 bases had no gene match. CDR3 length: 16 residues. CDR1 and CDR2 from the germline V gene are SGHDT and YYEEEE. CDR3 DNA sequence: TGTGCCAGCAGCAATTGGGGACTAGCGGGAATTAATGAGCAGTTCTTC. Its translation: CASSNWGLAGINEQFF.

V usage is TRBV4-1 and J usage is TRBJ1-1; D is perhaps TRBD1 (5 bases). There are 14 residues in the CDR3. CDR1 is MGHRA and CDR2 is YSYEKL in the germline V gene. Trimming stripped 3 bases from V and 6 bases from J, with 14 bases between. The CDR3 region is CASSHLDMTSEAFF. CDR3 DNA sequence: TGCGCCAGCAGCCACCTGGACATGACTTCTGAAGCTTTCTTT.

The chain uses TRBV6-1 and TRBJ2-7, with D tentatively TRBD1 (6 bases). The germline V gene has CDR1 MNHNS and CDR2 SASEGT. The CDR3 loop spans 15 amino acids. Trimming removed 1 base at V and 2 bases at J, with 12 bases between. The CDR3 loop reads CASSEERTVTYEQYF. The CDR3 DNA is TGTGCCAGCAGTGAAGAAAGGACAGTGACCTACGAGCAGTACTTC.

The chain is built from TRBV15 and TRBJ1-2; tentatively, D is TRBD1 (5 bases). The germline CDR1 and CDR2 sequences are LNHNV and YYDKDF (reference sequence). Trimming took off 0 bases at V and 8 bases at J, with 7 bases between the two ends. The length of the CDR3 is 12 residues. The CDR3 DNA sequence: TGTGCCACCAGCAGAGATCGGGGGGGCTACACCTTC. It encodes CATSRDRGGYTF.

The V and J genes are TRBV6-1 and TRBJ1-2; D remains ambiguous. The CDR3 covers 15 residues. Germline V gene lookup returns CDR1 MNHNS and CDR2 SASEGT. V was pared by 0 bases and J by 4 bases, with 12 bases between. The DNA of the CDR3 is TGTGCCAGCAGTGAAGCGTCCCCCGGTCGCTATGGCTACACCTTC. This codes for CASSEASPGRYGYTF.

The sample holds a few counts of this clone. The chain joins TRBV2 to TRBJ1-2; 11 positions agree with TRBD1. V trimming: 5 bases; J trimming: 5 bases; junction bases outside the gene matches: 4. The CDR3 contains 14 residues. From germline, CDR1 is SNHLY and CDR2 FYNNEI. CDR3 DNA sequence: TGTGCCAGCAGTCTCCGGGACAGGGGGTATGGCTACACCTTC. Encoded protein: CASSLRDRGYGYTF.

V usage is TRBV7-2 and J usage is TRBJ1-1; D is perhaps TRBD1 (6 bases). The CDR3 consists of 15 residues. V was clipped by 5 bases and J by 0 bases, with 13 bases between them. Germline CDR1 and CDR2: SGHTA and FQGNSA. CDR3 sequence (DNA): TGTGCCAGCAGCCAAGGATACAGGGTGAACACTGAAGCTTTCTTT. This gives the protein CASSQGYRVNTEAFF.

This clone has more than one count but fewer than ten. The V call is TRBV6-1, the J call TRBJ1-4; possibly TRBD1 for D (5 bases). Germline V gene sequence: CDR1 MNHNS, CDR2 SASEGT. This CDR3 contains 15 residues. Between the trimmed V and J ends, which lost 3 bases and 7 bases, there was a span of 15 bases. The CDR3 loop is CASSEAIAGGEKLFF. CDR3 DNA sequence: TGTGCCAGCAGTGAGGCCATCGCCGGGGGTGAAAAACTGTTTTTT.

The chain recombines TRBV27 with TRBJ1-1; possible D gene TRBD1, 5 bases. V lost 1 base, J lost 4 bases, and 13 bases lay in between. The CDR3 extends over 15 amino acids. CDR1 MNHEY and CDR2 SMNVEV come from the germline V gene (reference sequence). This chain's CDR3 is CASSLWGVGFTEAFF. The CDR3 DNA sequence: TGTGCCAGCAGTTTATGGGGGGTAGGGTTCACTGAAGCTTTCTTT.

The rearrangement joins TRBV7-9 to TRBJ2-5; 7 nucleotides match TRBD2. The J call may not be correct, given that the DNA end is closer to TRBJ2-7. The CDR3 loop spans 15 amino acids. Germline V gene lookup returns CDR1 SEHNR and CDR2 FQNEAQ (reference sequence). The CDR3 loop reads CASSLAGGPGYEQYF. In DNA, the CDR3 is TGTGCCAGCAGCTTAGCGGGAGGGCCGGGCTACGAGCAGTACTTC.

This chain joins TRBV18 and TRBJ1-5, with D hard to call. The CDR3 contains 13 residues. CDR1 and CDR2 (germline): KGHSH, LQKENI. Trimming removed 6 bases at V and 10 bases at J, with 16 bases between. The CDR3 region has the DNA TGTGCCAGCTCTTACAGCGGGATCGGCCCCCAGCATTTT. Translated, it gives CASSYSGIGPQHF.

The rearrangement uses TRBV5-1 and TRBJ2-5, with D possibly TRBD1 on 6 matching bases. The ends were cut back, 4 bases at V and 2 bases at J, with 12 bases in the middle. The CDR3 is 14 residues long. From germline, CDR1 is SGHRS and CDR2 YFSETQ. In DNA, the CDR3 is TGCGCCAGCAGCCGGACAGTGAATCAAGAGACCCAGTACTTC. This translates into CASSRTVNQETQYF.

The rearrangement joins TRBV7-9 to TRBJ1-4; 9 bases align to TRBD1. CDR3 length: 15 residues. Trimming cost V 2 bases and J 7 bases; bases outside gene matches: 5. Per germline, CDR1 SEHNR and CDR2 FQNEAQ (reference sequence). The CDR3 protein is CASSLLGQGFEKLFF. The CDR3 DNA reads as TGTGCCAGCAGCTTATTGGGACAGGGCTTTGAAAAACTGTTTTTT.

J is TRBJ1-4 and V is TRBV19; TRBD1 matches at 8 bases. With 6 bases clipped from V and 3 bases from J, the junction kept 6 bases outside the gene matches. The CDR3 runs to 15 residues. The germline V gene encodes CDR1 LNHDA and CDR2 SQIVND (reference sequence). The CDR3 DNA follows: TGTGCCAGTAGGGACAGGGTGGCGGCTAATGAAAAACTGTTTTTT. Translated, it gives CASRDRVAANEKLFF.